This TCR beta chain originates from a study of Tregs in tolerant kidney transplant recipients. As to this clone: Its target is unknown.

Profiled with immunoSEQ multiplex PCR; TCRdb holds only in-frame clones, not every one. Of about 44,000 clones in the sample, nearly 97% were seen once. The sample consisted of Tregs from blood cultured with allogeneic cells. The clonotype was recovered from a human donor in good health.

The CDR3 coding sequence is TGTGCCAGCAAGGACACTACAAATGAAAAACTGTTTTTT. Translating gives CASKDTTNEKLFF. The chain is built from TRBV6-5 and TRBJ1-4; D is possibly TRBD1 (5 bases). V was pared by 7 bases and J by 5 bases, with 11 bases between. The CDR3 extends over 13 amino acids. Germline assignment: CDR1 MNHEY and CDR2 SVGAGI.